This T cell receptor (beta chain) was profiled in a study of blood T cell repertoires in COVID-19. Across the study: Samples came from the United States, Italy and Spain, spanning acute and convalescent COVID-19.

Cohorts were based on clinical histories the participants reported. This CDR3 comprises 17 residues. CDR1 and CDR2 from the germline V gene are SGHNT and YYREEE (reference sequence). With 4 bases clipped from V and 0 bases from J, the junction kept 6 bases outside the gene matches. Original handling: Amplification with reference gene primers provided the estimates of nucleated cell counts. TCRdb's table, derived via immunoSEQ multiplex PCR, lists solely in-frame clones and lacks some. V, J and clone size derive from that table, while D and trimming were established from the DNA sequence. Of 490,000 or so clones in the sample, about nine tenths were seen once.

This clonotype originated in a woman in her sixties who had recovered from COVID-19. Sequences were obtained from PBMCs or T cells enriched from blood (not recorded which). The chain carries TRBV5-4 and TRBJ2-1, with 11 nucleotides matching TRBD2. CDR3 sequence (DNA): TGTGCCAGCAGCCCTAGCGGGGGGCCGAGCTCCTACAATGAGCAGTTCTTC. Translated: CASSPSGGPSSYNEQFF. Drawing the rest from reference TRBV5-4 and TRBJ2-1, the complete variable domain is ETGVTQSPTHLIKTRGQQVTLRCSSQSGHNTVSWYQQALGQGPQFIFQYYREEENGRGNFPPRFSGLQFPNYSSELNVNALELDDSALYLCASSPSGGPSSYNEQFFGPGTRLTVL.